This T cell receptor (beta chain) was sequenced during a study of blood T cell repertoires in COVID-19. Here immunoSEQ multiplex PCR was the method, and the copy in TCRdb shows in-frame clones only, minus some. The sample has about 77,000 clones, 80% seen once. V was pared by 10 bases and J by 1 base, with 6 bases of the junction left unmatched. The CDR3 is made up of 13 amino acids. This TCR was sampled from an older woman with acute or convalescent COVID-19. The rearrangement uses TRBV12-3 or TRBV12-4 and TRBJ1-1; 7 positions agree with TRBD1. The specimen was peripheral blood. In nucleotides, the CDR3 is TGTGCCACTTCACAGGGGTCGAACACTGAAGCTTTCTTT. Translated, it gives CATSQGSNTEAFF.